These T cell receptor beta chains were read from a single sample in a study of blood T cell repertoires in COVID-19. Libraries were prepared by immunoSEQ multiplex PCR; TCRdb keeps only in-frame clonotypes and omits some of them. The sample shows approximately 210,000 clones, approximately 84% of them seen only once. Input material: peripheral blood. The receptors shown here come from a man in his forties or fifties with active or convalescent COVID-19. Both conserved end residues are part of each CDR3. The D gene is left open where the match is weak. Size values are once, few and many counts, or a class for expanded clones, and some rows have none.

15,TRBD2,TRBV3-1/TRBV3-2,-,TRBJ2-1,CASSPPGGADNEQFF,TGTGCCAGCAGCCCTCCGGGGGGGGCCGACAATGAGCAGTTCTTC
14,-,TRBV6-5,-,TRBJ1-3,CASSQGTSGNTIYF,TGTGCCAGCAGTCAGGGAACCTCTGGAAACACCATATATTTT
19,TRBD1,TRBV7-9,-,TRBJ1-6,CASSLGQLGQGGLLDALHF,TGTGCCAGCAGCTTAGGCCAGTTAGGACAGGGTGGTTTGTTGGATGCCCTCCACTTT
12,-,TRBV11-2,-,TRBJ2-7,CASSIYPGEQYF,TGTGCCAGCAGCATATATCCGGGCGAGCAGTACTTC
16,TRBD1,TRBV6-5,-,TRBJ2-1,CASSSHRGSSYNEQFF,TGTGCCAGCAGTTCCCACAGGGGGAGCTCCTACAATGAGCAGTTCTTC
14,TRBD1,TRBV7-9,-,TRBJ1-2,CASSTRQGSYGYTF,TGTGCCAGCAGCACCCGACAGGGTAGCTATGGCTACACCTTC
15,TRBD2,TRBV4-1,-,TRBJ2-3,CASSQVAGRTDTQYF,TGCGCCAGCAGCCAAGTAGCGGGACGAACAGATACGCAGTATTTT
15,-,TRBV28,medium-sized,TRBJ2-6,CASSLYNSGANVLTF,TGTGCCAGCAGTTTATACAACTCTGGGGCCAACGTCCTGACTTTC
18,TRBD1,TRBV7-9,-,TRBJ1-3,CASSLGDRGVIPGNTIYF,TGTGCCAGCAGCTTAGGGGACAGAGGGGTCATACCTGGAAACACCATATATTTT
14,-,TRBV2,-,TRBJ2-2,CASSSDTNTGELFF,TGTGCCAGCAGTTCGGACACCAACACCGGGGAGCTGTTTTTT
15,-,TRBV2,-,TRBJ2-3,CASSDGQGRSDTQYF,TGTGCCAGCAGTGATGGCCAGGGGCGTTCAGATACGCAGTATTTT
16,-,TRBV21-1,-,TRBJ2-5,CARTRRGGKVQETQYF,TGTGCCAGGACGAGGCGGGGCGGGAAAGTCCAAGAGACCCAGTACTTC
14,-,TRBV5-1,-,TRBJ1-2,CASSLSQANYGYTF,TGCGCCAGCAGCTTATCGCAGGCTAACTATGGCTACACCTTC
14,-,TRBV11-2,-,TRBJ1-2,CASSPGQGLYGYTF,TGTGCCAGCAGCCCCGGGCAGGGCCTCTATGGCTACACCTTC
18,TRBD1,TRBV19,once,TRBJ2-2,CASSPVGTGDLYTGELFF,TGTGCCAGTAGCCCAGTTGGGACAGGGGATCTATATACCGGGGAGCTGTTTTTT
13,TRBD1,TRBV28,-,TRBJ1-1,CASGDRGSSEAFF,TGTGCCAGCGGAGACAGGGGCTCATCTGAAGCTTTCTTT
16,-,TRBV2,once,TRBJ2-3,CASRKQAPRSTDTQYF,TGTGCCAGCAGGAAACAGGCCCCGAGGAGCACAGATACGCAGTATTTT
14,TRBD1,TRBV19,-,TRBJ2-5,CASSKTGTVETQYF,TGTGCCAGTAGTAAGACCGGGACAGTGGAGACCCAGTACTTC
16,-,TRBV6-5,-,TRBJ2-3,CASSYLGAFLTDTQYF,TGTGCCAGCAGTTACCTGGGGGCATTCTTGACAGATACGCAGTATTTT
17,-,TRBV21-1,-,TRBJ1-5,CASSKDGRGRSNQPQHF,TGTGCCAGCAGCAAAGATGGCAGGGGGCGAAGCAATCAGCCCCAGCATTTT
16,-,TRBV5-1,-,TRBJ2-6,CASRTGSASGANVLTF,TGCGCCAGCAGGACAGGATCAGCTTCTGGGGCCAACGTCCTGACTTTC
13,TRBD1,TRBV5-4,-,TRBJ1-1,CASRSTGGTEAFF,TGTGCCAGTAGATCTACAGGGGGCACTGAAGCTTTCTTT
16,-,TRBV27,-,TRBJ2-5,CASSLGTAGVQETQYF,TGTGCCAGCAGTTTAGGTACCGCAGGGGTCCAAGAGACCCAGTACTTC
14,-,TRBV5-1,-,TRBJ2-5,CASSLVRGSETQYF,TGCGCCAGCAGCTTGGTGCGGGGCTCAGAGACCCAGTACTTC
13,-,TRBV29-1,-,TRBJ1-3,CSARSSSGNTIYF,TGCAGCGCTCGCTCGAGCTCTGGAAACACCATATATTTT
15,TRBD1,TRBV6-1,-,TRBJ1-5,CASSDDRVSNQPQHF,TGTGCCAGCAGTGACGACAGGGTAAGCAATCAGCCCCAGCATTTT
15,TRBD2,TRBV18,-,TRBJ2-7,CASSPPLAGAIEQYF,TGTGCCAGCTCACCCCCCCTAGCGGGGGCGATCGAGCAGTACTTC
14,-,TRBV2,-,TRBJ2-5,CASSDDTYQETQYF,TGTGCCAGCAGTGATGACACGTACCAAGAGACCCAGTACTTC
14,-,TRBV7-8,-,TRBJ1-2,CASRPFGANYGYTF,TGTGCCAGCAGACCTTTCGGTGCTAACTATGGCTACACCTTC
17,-,TRBV27,-,TRBJ2-7,CASSLDTEGAHSYEQYF,TGTGCCAGCAGCTTGGATACAGAAGGGGCCCACTCCTACGAGCAGTACTTC
15,-,TRBV5-4,once,TRBJ1-6,CASSSEGVHNSPLHF,TGTGCCAGCAGCTCCGAGGGGGTACATAATTCACCCCTCCACTTT
14,TRBD1,TRBV28,-,TRBJ1-5,CASSWTGTNQPQHF,TGTGCCAGCAGTTGGACAGGGACCAATCAGCCCCAGCATTTT
13,TRBD1,TRBV12-3/TRBV12-4,-,TRBJ2-5,CASRDGQEETQYF,TGTGCCAGCAGAGACGGACAGGAAGAGACCCAGTACTTC
14,TRBD1,TRBV6-5,few,TRBJ2-1,CASSLTGEENEQFF,TGTGCCAGCAGTTTGACAGGGGAGGAGAATGAGCAGTTCTTC
16,TRBD1,TRBV9,-,TRBJ2-7,CASSVEGGSGTGEQYF,TGTGCCAGCAGCGTAGAAGGGGGCTCAGGTACGGGGGAGCAGTACTTC
13,-,TRBV18,-,TRBJ2-5,CASSQDLQETQYF,TGTGCCAGCTCACAAGATCTACAAGAGACCCAGTACTTC
14,TRBD1,TRBV19,-,TRBJ2-7,CASSMGTGGDEQYF,TGTGCCAGTAGTATGGGGACAGGGGGAGACGAGCAGTACTTC
19,TRBD2,TRBV9,-,TRBJ2-2,CASSGEDGSGSPNTGELFF,TGTGCCAGCAGCGGGGAAGACGGCAGCGGGAGCCCTAACACCGGGGAGCTGTTTTTT
12,-,TRBV19,-,TRBJ1-1,CASSLQMGPAFF,TGTGCCAGTAGTCTCCAGATGGGGCCGGCTTTCTTT
17,TRBD1,TRBV18,-,TRBJ2-1,CASSLSPGTGIYHEQFF,TGTGCCAGCTCACTATCCCCGGGGACAGGGATTTACCATGAGCAGTTCTTC
17,-,TRBV9,-,TRBJ2-1,CASSVDLRAGLYNEQFF,TGTGCCAGCAGCGTAGACTTGAGGGCAGGCCTCTACAATGAGCAGTTCTTC